These 19 T cell receptor beta chains share one sample of origin, sequenced in a study of T cell repertoires in cytomegalovirus infection. Each CDR3 protein is one row after TCRdb ran MiXCR on the reads. The table includes 500,000 or so distinct CDR3 sequences, approximately 15% detected once. Sequenced: CD8+ T cells from PBMCs. These receptor sequences come from a human donor in good health (CMV status not recorded). Some clones in this sample may be carry-over from other donors' samples.

This clonotype was observed at least ten times. The chain has TRBV4-1 and TRBJ1-1, with a possible D match to TRBD1 (5 bases). V gave up 2 bases and J gave up 1 base, with 11 bases separating them. CDR1 is MGHRA and CDR2 is YSYEKL in the germline V gene. The CDR3 is 15 amino acids. For the CDR3, the DNA is TGCGCCAGCAGCCAAAGTCCGACAGCGAACACTGAAGCTTTCTTT. The encoded protein is CASSQSPTANTEAFF.

This clonotype appeared a few times. The J gene is TRBJ2-1, the V gene TRBV20-1; D is possibly TRBD2 (6 bases). V lost 5 bases, J lost 2 bases, and 16 bases lay in between. CDR1 is DFQATT, CDR2 SNEGSKA, per germline (reference sequence). The CDR3 length is 15 residues. In DNA, the CDR3 is TGCAGTGCTGACGGGCCGGGAGAGGCCTACAATGAGCAGTTCTTC. Translated: CSADGPGEAYNEQFF.

This clonotype appeared many times. The genes are TRBV7-9 and TRBJ1-1, with D unresolved. Germline V gene data show CDR1 as SEHNR and CDR2 as FQNEAQ (reference sequence). Trimming pared 4 bases from V and 4 bases from J, leaving 16 bases between. CDR3 length: 15 residues. CDR3 sequence (DNA): TGTGCCAGCAGCTCTCCGACGGCCTCCCTCACTGAAGCTTTCTTT. As protein: CASSSPTASLTEAFF.

The genes are TRBV4-2 and TRBJ1-1; 8 nucleotides align to TRBD1. The V gene end was trimmed by 4 bases and the J gene end by 4 bases; junction bases not matched to a gene: 11. Germline CDR1 LGHNA, CDR2 YNFKEQ. CDR3 length: 16 amino acids. The CDR3 spells CASSPRVPTGGTEAFF. Written as DNA, the CDR3 is TGTGCCAGCAGCCCCCGAGTACCTACAGGGGGCACTGAAGCTTTCTTT.

The chain recombines TRBV4-1 with TRBJ2-7, with D unresolved. This CDR3 is built from 15 residues. V lost 3 bases to trimming and J lost 5 bases, with 17 bases between them. CDR1 and CDR2 from the germline V gene are MGHRA and YSYEKL. CDR3 amino acids: CASSQVPPPGDEQYF. The CDR3 bases are TGCGCCAGCAGCCAGGTACCCCCGCCTGGGGACGAGCAGTACTTC.

The chain carries TRBV7-3 and TRBJ2-7; D not certain. The CDR3 length is 13 residues. From germline, CDR1 is SGHTA and CDR2 FQGTGA. Trimming took off 5 bases at V and 5 bases at J, with 13 bases between the two ends. The CDR3 is CASSPTRWDEQYF. CDR3 sequence (DNA): TGTGCCAGCAGCCCAACTCGATGGGACGAGCAGTACTTC.

This clonotype was detected a few times. This rearrangement joins TRBV28 to TRBJ1-2; TRBD1 is a possible D gene (5 bases). There are 15 residues in the CDR3. Germline assignment: CDR1 MDHEN and CDR2 SYDVKM. Trimming shortened V by 5 bases and J by 0 bases, and 13 bases separated the two germline ends. CDR3 DNA: TGTGCCAGCAGTCTTGACAGATCACCTAACTATGGCTACACCTTC. The encoded protein is CASSLDRSPNYGYTF.

The gene calls are TRBV6-6 and TRBJ2-7, with 7 nucleotides matching TRBD2. Trimming cost V 2 bases and J 2 bases; bases outside gene matches: 6. The CDR3 spans 15 residues. The germline V gene has CDR1 MNHNY and CDR2 SVGAGI (reference sequence). This CDR3 reads CASSYRPSGAYEQYF. CDR3 DNA: TGTGCCAGCAGTTACCGGCCCAGCGGGGCCTACGAGCAGTACTTC.

The table lists this clonotype with a few counts. V and J are TRBV12-3 or TRBV12-4 and TRBJ2-7; 8 bases map to TRBD1. V lost 8 bases to trimming and J lost 7 bases; unmatched junction nucleotides: 13. The CDR3 contains 14 residues. The CDR3 loop reads CASGDRGAVGEQYF. In DNA form, the CDR3 reads TGTGCCAGCGGAGACAGGGGCGCGGTGGGAGAGCAGTACTTC.

The sample holds many counts of this clonotype. The rearrangement joins TRBV11-3 to TRBJ2-1; 7 bases align to TRBD2. From germline, CDR1 is SGHNT and CDR2 YENEEA. The CDR3 has 15 residues. V was pared by 4 bases and J by 2 bases, with 5 bases of the junction left unmatched. CDR3: CASSSSGDPYNEQFF. The CDR3, as DNA: TGTGCCAGCAGCTCCAGCGGGGATCCCTACAATGAGCAGTTCTTC.

This clonotype showed up many times. J is TRBJ1-6 and V is TRBV7-9; the D is unclear. This CDR3 has 15 residues. Trimming left V 6 bases short and J 4 bases short, with 13 bases between. Per the germline V gene, CDR1 is SEHNR and CDR2 is FQNEAQ (reference sequence). The CDR3 region has the DNA TGTGCCAGCAGTTCATCAGGCCCTTATAATTCACCCCTCCACTTT. It translates to CASSSSGPYNSPLHF.

Note on this clonotype: A read error is possible here, since a much larger clone lies one base away. The chain carries TRBV7-6 and TRBJ1-2; D remains unclear. Looked up from germline, CDR1 is SGHVS and CDR2 is FNYEAQ. The CDR3 runs 15 residues. Trimming removed 1 base at V and 3 bases at J, with 12 bases between. The CDR3 is CASSLGARSDYGYTF. DNA for the CDR3: TGTGCCAGCAGCTTAGGGGCCCGCTCGGACTATGGCTACACCTTC.

This chain joins TRBV12-3 or TRBV12-4 and TRBJ2-1; 11 nucleotides align to TRBD2. This CDR3 has 15 residues. V lost 3 bases and J lost 10; bases outside the gene matches: 8. The CDR3 nucleotides read TGTGCCAGCAGTTTTGGGACTAGCGGTTTGAAAGAGCAGTTCTTC. It is translated as CASSFGTSGLKEQFF.

The gene calls are TRBV25-1 and TRBJ1-1, with TRBD1 matching 7 bases. The CDR3 is 15 residues long. Germline V CDR1 and CDR2: MGHDK, SYGVNS. After removal of 4 bases from V and 8 bases from J, the junction contained 13 bases not matched to a gene. The CDR3 is CASSGHRGQRLEAFF. CDR3 in DNA: TGTGCCAGCAGTGGTCATAGGGGACAGCGATTAGAAGCTTTCTTT.

The chain has TRBV7-9 and TRBJ2-7; no definite D call. With 2 bases removed from V and 6 bases from J, the gap between germline ends came to 8 bases. The germline CDR1 and CDR2 sequences are SEHNR and FQNEAQ (reference sequence). The CDR3 loop spans 12 amino acids. DNA of the CDR3: TGTGCCAGCAGCTTATCGCAGGTCGAGCAGTACTTC. Amino acid sequence: CASSLSQVEQYF.

This clonotype was detected ten times or more. J is TRBJ1-1 and V is TRBV28; D gene ambiguous. This CDR3 is built from 14 residues. CDR1 is MDHEN and CDR2 is SYDVKM in the germline V gene. Trimming pared 9 bases from V and 1 base from J, leaving 15 bases between. The DNA for the CDR3 is TGTGCCAGACCCGGTGACACAACGAACACTGAAGCTTTCTTT. Translation: CARPGDTTNTEAFF.

This clonotype was recorded many times. The genes are TRBV11-2 and TRBJ2-1; TRBD1 matches 9 bases. The CDR3 extends over 17 amino acids. Looked up from germline, CDR1 is SGHAT and CDR2 is FQNNGV. V shed 1 base, J shed 2 bases, and the junction held 6 bases outside the gene matches. The CDR3 spells CASSLATGGNPYNEQFF. Written as DNA, the CDR3 is TGTGCCAGCAGCTTAGCTACAGGGGGCAACCCCTACAATGAGCAGTTCTTC. Full variable domain (missing parts from reference TRBV11-2 and TRBJ2-1): EAGVAQSPRYKIIEKRQSVAFWCNPISGHATLYWYQQILGQGPKLLIQFQNNGVVDDSQLPKDRFSAERLKGVDSTLKIQPAKLEDSAVYLCASSLATGGNPYNEQFFGPGTRLTVL.

This clonotype has just a few counts. The gene calls are TRBV7-9 and TRBJ2-1, with D possibly matching TRBD2 (6 bases). From germline, CDR1 is SEHNR and CDR2 FQNEAQ (reference sequence). V lost 4 bases and J lost 9, with 7 bases in between. This CDR3 comprises 11 residues. CDR3 in DNA: TGTGCCAGCAGCTCGGGGGTTGAGCAGTTCTTC. Translated: CASSSGVEQFF.

This clonotype was seen many times. The V gene is TRBV7-8, the J gene TRBJ2-3; D may be TRBD1 (6 bases). Trimming removed 2 bases at V and 3 bases at J, with 15 bases between. CDR3 length: 16 residues. Germline V gene lookup returns CDR1 SGHVS and CDR2 FQNEAQ. CDR3 loop: CASSLLALGGTDTQYF. In DNA form, the CDR3 reads TGTGCCAGCAGCTTATTGGCCTTAGGGGGAACAGATACGCAGTATTTT.